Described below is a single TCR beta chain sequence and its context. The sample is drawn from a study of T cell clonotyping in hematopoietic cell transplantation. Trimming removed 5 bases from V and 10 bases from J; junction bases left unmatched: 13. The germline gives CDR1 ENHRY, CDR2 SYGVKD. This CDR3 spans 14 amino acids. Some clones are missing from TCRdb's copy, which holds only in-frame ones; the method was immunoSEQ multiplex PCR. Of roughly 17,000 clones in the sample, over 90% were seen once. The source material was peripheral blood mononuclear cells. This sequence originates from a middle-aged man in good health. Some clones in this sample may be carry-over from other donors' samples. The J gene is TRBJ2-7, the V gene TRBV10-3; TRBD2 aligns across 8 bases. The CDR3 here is CAISQTNSGNPQYF. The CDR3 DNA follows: TGTGCCATCAGTCAAACTAATAGCGGGAACCCCCAGTACTTC.